This paragraph covers one TCR beta chain sequence. Its cognate antigen is unknown. The data derive from a study of T cell repertoires in cytomegalovirus infection. Study-wide results and limits: Ex vivo responses were dominated by HLA-C-restricted CMV-specific TCR beta clonotypes.

TCRdb reanalysed the reads using MiXCR and keeps one entry per CDR3 protein. The table lists about 890,000 distinct CDR3 sequences, 30% to 40% of them singletons. CDR3 length equals 13 residues. Germline V gives CDR1 SGHTS, CDR2 YDEGEE. The V end was cut by 0 bases, the J end by 9 bases, with 10 bases between. This TCR was recovered from a human donor in good health (CMV status not recorded). Some clones in this sample may be carry-over from other donors' samples. The sequenced sample was cultured CD8+ T cells from PBMCs, obtained from culture after CMV antigen stimulation. V gene TRBV5-8 combines with J gene TRBJ1-5, with D unresolved. CDR3 in DNA: TGTGCCAGCAGCTTGGCCTTAGGCTGGCCCCAGCATTTT. The encoded protein is CASSLALGWPQHF. The full variable domain, completed using reference TRBV5-8 and TRBJ1-5, is EAGVTQSPTHLIKTRGQQATLRCSPISGHTSVYWYQQALGLGLQFLLWYDEGEERNRGNFPPRFSGRQFPNYSSELNVNALELEDSALYLCASSLALGWPQHFGDGTRLSIL.